These 11 T cell receptor beta chains came from one sample sequenced in a study of cytomegalovirus exposure and HLA in healthy donors. Measured with immunoSEQ multiplex PCR; TCRdb has only the in-frame clones, and not every one. The sample includes some 76,000 clones, about 94% of them seen just once. The material sequenced was PBMCs. Source of these receptors: a woman under 30 in good health and CMV-seronegative.

V gene TRBV7-9 combines with J gene TRBJ1-1; D is perhaps TRBD1 (5 bases). Germline V CDR1 and CDR2: SEHNR, FQNEAQ (reference sequence). The CDR3 has 12 residues. With 4 bases removed from V and 10 bases from J, the gap between germline ends came to 13 bases. DNA of the CDR3: TGTGCCAGCAGCTCGGGGCCGGGGGGAGCTTTCTTT. Protein sequence: CASSSGPGGAFF.

This rearrangement joins TRBV6-6 to TRBJ1-1; 9 nucleotides line up with TRBD1. Germline-derived CDR1 and CDR2 are MNHNY and SVGAGI (reference sequence). V dropped 6 bases and J dropped 2; count of bases not matched to a gene: 4. The CDR3 totals 14 residues. The CDR3 region has the DNA TGTGCCAGCAGCCTAACAGGGGGCAACACTGAAGCTTTCTTT. This encodes CASSLTGGNTEAFF.

The chain has TRBV28 and TRBJ2-7; 12 bases are shared with TRBD1. V shed 3 bases and J 4 bases; nucleotides not matched to a gene: 4. The CDR3 has 15 residues. Germline V gene lookup returns CDR1 MDHEN and CDR2 SYDVKM. CDR3 nucleotide sequence: TGTGCCAGCAGTTTCCGGGACAGGGGGCTGTACGAGCAGTACTTC. It specifies CASSFRDRGLYEQYF. Using reference TRBV28 and TRBJ2-7 for the parts outside the CDR3, the full variable domain is DVKVTQSSRYLVKRTGEKVFLECVQDMDHENMFWYRQDPGLGLRLIYFSYDVKMKEKGDIPEGYSVSREKKERFSLILESASTNQTSMYLCASSFRDRGLYEQYFGPGTRLTVT.

This clone was seen once. This chain's CDR3 is CASSDLRQGPLLLYGYTF. CDR3 nucleotides: TGTGCCAGCAGCGACCTAAGACAGGGTCCCCTTCTACTCTATGGCTACACCTTC. This rearrangement joins TRBV11-2 to TRBJ1-2; 7 nucleotides agree with TRBD1. CDR1 and CDR2 (germline): SGHAT, FQNNGV. V was pared by 5 bases and J by 4 bases, with 19 bases of the junction left unmatched. The CDR3 is made up of 18 amino acids.

J is TRBJ2-1 and V is TRBV21-1; TRBD2, as called in the table, went unchecked against the DNA. TRBV21-1 is a known pseudogene. The CDR3 runs to 16 residues. The CDR3 sequence: CASSLLAPSSYNEQFF. The CDR3 nucleotides read TGTGCCAGCAGCCTTTTGGCCCCTAGCTCCTACAATGAGCAGTTCTTC.

The chain recombines TRBV29-1 with TRBJ2-6; D is possibly TRBD1 (6 bases). V was shortened by 0 bases and J by 0 bases, with 18 bases between the two germline ends. Germline CDR1 SQVTM, CDR2 ANQGSEA. CDR3 length: 19 residues. DNA of the CDR3: TGCAGCGTTGAAGATAGTGATGACAGGCCTTACTCTGGGGCCAACGTCCTGACTTTC. Its protein product is CSVEDSDDRPYSGANVLTF. The full variable domain, completed using reference TRBV29-1 and TRBJ2-6, is SAVISQKPSRDICQRGTSLTIQCQVDSQVTMMFWYRQQPGQSLTLIATANQGSEATYESGFVIDKFPISRPNLTFSTLTVSNMSPEDSSIYLCSVEDSDDRPYSGANVLTFGAGSRLTVL.

The rearrangement joins TRBV11-1 to TRBJ2-1; weak D call: TRBD2 (7 bases). The CDR3 runs 11 residues. Looked up from germline, CDR1 is SGHAT and CDR2 is FQDESV (reference sequence). V shed 8 bases and J shed 10 bases, with 12 bases lying between them. This chain's CDR3 is CASGGGREQFF. The DNA for the CDR3 is TGTGCCAGCGGGGGGGGGCGAGAGCAGTTCTTC.

In its sample, this clone was seen a few times. V usage is TRBV7-9 and J usage is TRBJ2-2; no clear D. The V and J ends lost 5 bases and 8 bases respectively, with 15 bases between them. CDR1 is SEHNR, CDR2 FQNEAQ, per germline (reference sequence). The CDR3 loop spans 14 amino acids. The CDR3 loop is CASSRNTISGELFF. The DNA for the CDR3 is TGTGCCAGCAGCCGAAACACGATTTCGGGGGAGCTGTTTTTT.

This chain links TRBV30 with TRBJ1-1, with 8 bases fitting TRBD1. This CDR3 is built from 12 residues. The germline gives CDR1 GTSNPN, CDR2 SVGIG (reference sequence). V was clipped by 2 bases and J by 4 bases; unmatched bases: 0. The CDR3 nucleotides are TGTGCCTGGAGTACAGGGGGCACTGAAGCTTTCTTT. Protein product: CAWSTGGTEAFF.

The rearrangement joins TRBV9 to TRBJ2-7; 9 nucleotides line up with TRBD1. Per germline, CDR1 SGDLS and CDR2 YYNGEE. This CDR3 spans 16 amino acids. V lost 0 bases, J lost 0 bases, and 4 bases stayed unmatched. CDR3 nucleotides: TGTGCCAGCAGCGTAGGCGGGACAGGGCTCTCCTACGAGCAGTACTTC. As protein: CASSVGGTGLSYEQYF.

This sequence joins TRBV7-9 and TRBJ2-3; D gene unclear. Trimming shortened V by 5 bases and J by 1 base, and 13 bases separated the two germline ends. Germline CDR1 is SEHNR and CDR2 is FQNEAQ (reference sequence). The CDR3 contains 15 residues. The DNA for the CDR3 is TGTGCCAGCAGCCATCTTCTAGATGGCACAGATACGCAGTATTTT. Amino acid sequence: CASSHLLDGTDTQYF.